One and the same sample provided the 15 T cell receptor beta chains below, sequenced in a study of control samples from healthy donors and cancer patients. Clones were read by immunoSEQ multiplex PCR, and TCRdb kept only the in-frame ones, dropping some. The table lists 170,000 or so clones, about 90% of them singletons. The source material was blood. These receptors originate from a woman aged 45-65 years in good health.

The chain links TRBV4-3 to TRBJ1-4, with D tentatively TRBD1 (6 bases). The CDR3 spans 15 residues. Trimming removed 3 bases at V and 0 bases at J, with 8 bases between. The germline V gene has CDR1 LGHNA and CDR2 YSLEER. The CDR3 sequence is CASSQGATTNEKLFF. DNA for the CDR3: TGCGCCAGCAGCCAGGGGGCAACAACTAATGAAAAACTGTTTTTT.

This clone appeared a single time. This rearrangement joins TRBV28 to TRBJ2-1; 7 bases line up with TRBD2. V shed 5 bases, J shed 2 bases, and the junction held 6 bases outside the gene matches. This CDR3 is 15 amino acids long. Germline V CDR1 and CDR2: MDHEN, SYDVKM. This CDR3 is CASSLLSGTYNEQFF. CDR3 bases: TGTGCCAGCAGTCTCCTGAGCGGGACCTACAATGAGCAGTTCTTC.

The rearrangement uses TRBV11-2 and TRBJ1-3; D is unresolved. From germline, CDR1 is SGHAT and CDR2 FQNNGV. The CDR3 runs to 16 residues. V was clipped by 2 bases and J by 1 base, with 12 bases between them. CDR3 bases: TGTGCCAGCAGCTTATCGATATCGGAGTCTGGAAACACCATATATTTT. This translates into CASSLSISESGNTIYF.

The chain has TRBV6-1 and TRBJ2-7, with D perhaps TRBD2 (5 bases). Germline-derived CDR1 and CDR2 are MNHNS and SASEGT. Trimming shortened V by 4 bases and J by 4 bases, and 11 bases separated the two germline ends. This CDR3 region has 13 residues. Here the CDR3 reads CASSGRGVYEQYF. The CDR3 coding sequence is TGTGCCAGCAGTGGACGGGGAGTTTACGAGCAGTACTTC.

This sequence joins TRBV19 and TRBJ1-6, with D unresolved. The CDR3 is 17 residues long. Between the trimmed V and J ends, which lost 4 bases and 8 bases, there was a span of 21 bases. Germline assignment: CDR1 LNHDA and CDR2 SQIVND (reference sequence). The CDR3 here is CASSNRLDRQLDSPLHF. The CDR3 nucleotides are TGTGCCAGTAGTAATAGGTTAGACCGCCAGTTGGATTCACCCCTCCACTTT.

V is TRBV10-3 and J is TRBJ2-2; 11 bases agree with TRBD2. Trimming took 2 bases from V and 2 from J; bases not matched to a gene: 16. The CDR3 contains 21 residues. Germline CDR1 and CDR2: ENHRY and SYGVKD. The CDR3 DNA sequence: TGTGCCATCAGTGAGCCTAACAGGGGTACTAGCGGGGGAGCTAACACCGGGGAGCTGTTTTTT. It is translated as CAISEPNRGTSGGANTGELFF.

The gene calls are TRBV12-5 and TRBJ2-1, with 7 bases that match TRBD1. The CDR3 is 15 amino acids. V gave up 6 bases and J gave up 5 bases; unmatched junction bases: 10. The germline CDR1 and CDR2 sequences are LGHNT and FRNRAP. The CDR3 reads CASGFSGGGHNEQFF. The CDR3 nucleotides are TGTGCTAGTGGCTTCTCAGGGGGTGGGCACAATGAGCAGTTCTTC.

The chain is built from TRBV4-2 and TRBJ1-4; the D gene is possibly TRBD1 (5 bases). CDR1 LGHNA and CDR2 YNFKEQ come from the germline V gene. The CDR3 extends over 15 amino acids. Trimming left V 0 bases short and J 2 bases short, with 7 bases between. CDR3 residues: CASSQEGVTNEKLFF. The DNA of the CDR3 is TGTGCCAGCAGCCAAGAAGGGGTGACTAATGAAAAACTGTTTTTT.

This chain uses TRBV7-2 with TRBJ2-3, with 7 positions matching TRBD2. Germline CDR1 is SGHTA and CDR2 is FQGNSA. This CDR3 has 14 amino acids. V was clipped by 5 bases and J by 3 bases; unmatched bases: 5. The CDR3, as DNA: TGTGCCAGCAGCCCTGGACTAGTGACAGATACGCAGTATTTT. Translating it yields CASSPGLVTDTQYF.

The chain couples TRBV5-1 to TRBJ1-4; D not certain. The CDR3 contains 16 residues. Trimming took off 0 bases at V and 0 bases at J, with 9 bases between the two ends. The germline V gene encodes CDR1 SGHRS and CDR2 YFSETQ. The CDR3 here is CASSLGSKPTNEKLFF. In DNA form, the CDR3 reads TGCGCCAGCAGCTTGGGTTCGAAACCAACTAATGAAAAACTGTTTTTT. The full variable domain, its missing parts supplied by reference TRBV5-1 and TRBJ1-4, is KAGVTQTPRYLIKTRGQQVTLSCSPISGHRSVSWYQQTPGQGLQFLFEYFSETQRNKGNFPGRFSGRQFSNSRSEMNVSTLELGDSALYLCASSLGSKPTNEKLFFGSGTQLSVL.

This clone was picked up one time. The V gene is TRBV24-1, the J gene TRBJ1-1, with a tentative D call TRBD1 (6 bases). The CDR3 is 15 amino acids. Germline-derived CDR1 and CDR2 are KGHDR and SFDVKD. Deletions cut 3 bases from V and 10 bases from J, with 20 bases between. The CDR3 DNA reads TGTGCCACCAGTGATCGAATCAGGGGAGGATTGGTAGCTTTCTTT. Protein: CATSDRIRGGLVAFF.

The chain carries TRBV7-9 and TRBJ1-1; 7 bases map to TRBD1. J lost 6 bases, V lost 5 bases, and 9 bases had no gene match. Germline loops: CDR1 SEHNR, CDR2 FQNEAQ (reference sequence). CDR3 length: 14 amino acids. The CDR3 sequence: CASSVDRFVPEAFF. The CDR3 DNA sequence: TGTGCCAGCAGCGTGGACAGGTTCGTCCCTGAAGCTTTCTTT.

The rearrangement joins TRBV27 to TRBJ2-5; D uncertain. Germline assignment: CDR1 MNHEY and CDR2 SMNVEV (reference sequence). CDR3 length equals 14 residues. The V end was cut by 1 base, the J end by 1 base, with 7 bases between. CDR3 bases: TGTGCCAGCAGTTTATTCGCCTCCCAAGAGACCCAGTACTTC. It specifies CASSLFASQETQYF.

This sequence joins TRBV28 and TRBJ2-6; tentative D call: TRBD1 (5 bases). The CDR3 runs 17 residues. CDR1 is MDHEN and CDR2 is SYDVKM in the germline V gene. The V gene lost 5 bases and the J gene lost 0 bases, with 14 bases spanning the gap. The CDR3 coding sequence is TGTGCCAGCAGTGAGGCAACAGGTAACTCTGGGGCCAACGTCCTGACTTTC. This gives the protein CASSEATGNSGANVLTF.

The rearrangement uses TRBV28 and TRBJ1-1; no firm D call. In germline, CDR1 is MDHEN, CDR2 SYDVKM. The CDR3 has 12 residues. V was pared by 7 bases and J by 4 bases, with 10 bases between. DNA of the CDR3: TGTGCCAGCATCGCGGGGTCCACTGAAGCTTTCTTT. Its translation is CASIAGSTEAFF.